This TCR beta chain appears in the sequencing data of a study of blood T cells in healthy people across ages. Study-level findings and limits: The study lacked donor CMV status, which possibly confounded expanded clonotype changes.

This clonotype was observed a handful of times. What it binds is unknown. This CDR3 has 16 amino acids. J gave up 4 bases and V 4 bases, and 6 bases lay outside the gene matches. Alongside a J-beta primer mix, a sample-barcoded 5' primer served in a second PCR lasting about 7 to 12 cycles. From the 5' RACE reads, TCRdb called clonotypes with MiXCR, one entry per CDR3 protein. The sample includes around 1.1 million distinct CDR3 sequences, under 40% of them seen just once. The clonotype comes from a man aged 18 to 29 in good health. The gene calls are TRBV12-3 or TRBV12-4 and TRBJ1-3, with 11 bases that match TRBD1. The sample comprised blood. CDR3 loop: CASSSGTGGKGNTIYF. The CDR3 DNA is TGTGCCAGCAGTTCCGGGACAGGGGGAAAAGGAAACACCATATATTTT.